The following is a T cell receptor (beta chain) sequence with its context. What it recognizes is unknown. This table comes from immunoSEQ multiplex PCR, and its TCRdb copy is limited to in-frame clones, with some not included. The sample carries 60,000 to 95,000 clones, about 88% recorded once. This sample is part of a study of OX40 agonist ivuxolimab in advanced cancers. Study-wide points: Some nonresponders additionally presented with little normalized T-cell clonal expansion. There was clonal expansion of CD4+ and CD8+ blood T cells by week 6 at 0.1 to 3.0 mg/kg.

The trim removed 0 bases at V and 10 bases at J, leaving 14 bases unmatched. This CDR3 contains 15 residues. Germline CDR1 reads GTSNPN; CDR2 reads SVGIG (reference sequence). At cycle 4 day 1, cycle 7 day 1, and baseline, blood was sampled. The origin of this receptor is an adult with an advanced solid tumor such as melanoma, head and neck, liver or kidney cancer. Sequenced material: CD4+ or CD8+ T cells sorted from blood, taken in a trial of the OX40 agonist ivuxolimab. The genes are TRBV30 and TRBJ1-1; TRBD1 agrees at 7 bases. This CDR3 is CAWSVGGAGGSGAFF. CDR3 DNA: TGTGCCTGGAGTGTAGGTGGGGCAGGGGGGAGTGGAGCTTTCTTT.